This T cell receptor (beta chain) was profiled in a study of T cell responses to AZD1222 COVID-19 vaccine. Assay used: immunoSEQ multiplex PCR; TCRdb lists only in-frame clones, some missing. The sample contains around 160,000 clones, approximately 88% of which appear only once. There are 17 residues in the CDR3. This clone was observed a few times. The TCR sequence derives from an adult in good health. The sample was peripheral blood, taken on day 0 of AZD1222 vaccination. The V gene is TRBV21-1, the J gene TRBJ2-3; TRBD1 was called by the table and not checked on the DNA. TRBV21-1 is annotated as a pseudogene. The CDR3 coding sequence is TGTGCCAGCCTCCGACTGGCCTCAGGGATTGGTACAGATACGCAGTATTTT. Protein sequence: CASLRLASGIGTDTQYF.